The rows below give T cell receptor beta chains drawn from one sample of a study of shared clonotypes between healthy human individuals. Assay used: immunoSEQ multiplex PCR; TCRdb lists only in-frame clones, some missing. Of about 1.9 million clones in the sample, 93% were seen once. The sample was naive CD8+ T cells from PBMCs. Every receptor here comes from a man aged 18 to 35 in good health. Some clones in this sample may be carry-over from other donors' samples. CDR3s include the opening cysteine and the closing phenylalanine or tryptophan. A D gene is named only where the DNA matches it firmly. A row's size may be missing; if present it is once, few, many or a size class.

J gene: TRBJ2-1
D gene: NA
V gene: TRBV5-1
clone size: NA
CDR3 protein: CASSFGLTNNEQFF
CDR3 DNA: TGCGCCAGCAGCTTCGGACTAACGAACAATGAGCAGTTCTTC

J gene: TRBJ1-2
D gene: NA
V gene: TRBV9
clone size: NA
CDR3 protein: CASSPGDPYGYTF
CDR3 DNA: TGTGCCAGCAGCCCGGGGGATCCGTATGGCTACACCTTC

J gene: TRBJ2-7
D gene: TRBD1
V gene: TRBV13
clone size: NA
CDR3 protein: CASTPGRDRALVEQYF
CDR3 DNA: TGTGCCAGCACCCCCGGAAGGGACAGGGCGCTTGTCGAGCAGTACTTC

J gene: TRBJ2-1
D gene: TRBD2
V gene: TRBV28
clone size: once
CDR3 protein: CASSLGGTRGYNEQFF
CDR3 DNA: TGTGCCAGCAGTTTGGGGGGGACCCGAGGTTACAATGAGCAGTTCTTC

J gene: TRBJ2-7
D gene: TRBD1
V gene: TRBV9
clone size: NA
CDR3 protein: CASSARQGTYEQYF
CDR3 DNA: TGTGCCAGCAGCGCCCGACAGGGTACCTACGAGCAGTACTTC

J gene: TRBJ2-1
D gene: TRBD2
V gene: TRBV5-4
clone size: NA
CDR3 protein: CASSLMGSSGLHFPNEQFF
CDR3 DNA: TGTGCCAGCAGCTTGATGGGGTCTAGCGGCCTCCATTTCCCCAATGAGCAGTTCTTC

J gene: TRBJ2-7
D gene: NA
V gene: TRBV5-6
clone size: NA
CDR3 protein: CASSRSAYEQYF
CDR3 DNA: TGTGCCAGCAGCCGGTCGGCATACGAGCAGTACTTC

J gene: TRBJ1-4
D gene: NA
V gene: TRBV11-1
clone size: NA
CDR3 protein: CASSDSSKNEKLFF
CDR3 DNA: TGTGCCAGCAGCGACAGCTCAAAAAATGAAAAACTGTTTTTT

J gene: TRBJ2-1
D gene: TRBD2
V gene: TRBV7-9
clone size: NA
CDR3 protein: CASSSPVGGESNEQFF
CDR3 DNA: TGTGCCAGCAGCTCCCCTGTCGGGGGGGAGAGCAATGAGCAGTTCTTC

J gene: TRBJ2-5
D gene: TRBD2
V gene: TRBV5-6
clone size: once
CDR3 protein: CASSPSGGTQYF
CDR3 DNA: TGTGCCAGCAGCCCGAGCGGGGGGACCCAGTACTTC

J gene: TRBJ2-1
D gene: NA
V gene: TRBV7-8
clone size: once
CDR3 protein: CASSLAGDKYNEQFF
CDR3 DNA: TGTGCCAGCAGCTTAGCCGGGGACAAATACAATGAGCAGTTCTTC

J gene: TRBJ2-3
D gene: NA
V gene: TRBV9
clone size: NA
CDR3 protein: CASSVDHTDTQYF
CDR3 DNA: TGTGCCAGCAGCGTAGATCACACAGATACGCAGTATTTT

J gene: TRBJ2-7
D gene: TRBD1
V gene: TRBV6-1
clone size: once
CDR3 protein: CASSDRDRGTYEQYF
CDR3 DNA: TGTGCCAGCAGTGACCGGGACAGGGGAACCTACGAGCAGTACTTC

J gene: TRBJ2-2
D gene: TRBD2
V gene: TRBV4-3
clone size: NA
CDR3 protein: CASSQGRPGWEGQTGELFF
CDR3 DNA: TGCGCCAGCAGCCAGGGACGACCGGGGTGGGAGGGCCAAACCGGGGAGCTGTTTTTT

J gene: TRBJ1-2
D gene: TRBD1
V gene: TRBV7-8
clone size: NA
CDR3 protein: CASSLAVGQGWGYTF
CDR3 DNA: TGTGCCAGCAGCTTAGCAGTGGGACAGGGGTGGGGCTACACCTTC

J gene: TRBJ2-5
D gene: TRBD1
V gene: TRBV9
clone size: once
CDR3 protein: CASSDGQGGRETQYF
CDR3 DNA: TGTGCCAGCAGCGATGGACAGGGTGGGAGAGAGACCCAGTACTTC

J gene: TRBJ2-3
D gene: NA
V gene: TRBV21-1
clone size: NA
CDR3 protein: CASSKVFRGQGGVVTDTQYF
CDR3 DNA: TGTGCCAGCAGCAAAGTATTCAGGGGACAGGGGGGAGTTGTCACAGATACGCAGTATTTT

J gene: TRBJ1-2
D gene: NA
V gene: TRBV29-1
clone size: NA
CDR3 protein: CSVLGQSNYGYTF
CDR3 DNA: TGCAGCGTGCTTGGACAGAGTAACTATGGCTACACCTTC

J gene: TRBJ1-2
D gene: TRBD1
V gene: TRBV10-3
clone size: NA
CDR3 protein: CAIATGATVQF
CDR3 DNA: TGTGCCATCGCAACAGGGGCAACGGTTCAGTTC

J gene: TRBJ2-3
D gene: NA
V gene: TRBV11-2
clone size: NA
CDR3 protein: CASSLGLSSRFNTQYF
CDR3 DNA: TGTGCCAGCAGCTTAGGTCTGAGCTCCCGGTTTAATACGCAGTATTTT

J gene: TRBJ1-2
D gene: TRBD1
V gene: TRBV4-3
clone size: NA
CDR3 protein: CASSQDRTGVNYGYTF
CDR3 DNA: TGCGCCAGCAGCCAAGACCGGACAGGGGTGAACTATGGCTACACCTTC

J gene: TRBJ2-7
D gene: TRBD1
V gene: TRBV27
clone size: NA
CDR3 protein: CASSPTGSVYEQYF
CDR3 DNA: TGTGCCAGCAGCCCGACAGGGTCTGTCTACGAGCAGTACTTC

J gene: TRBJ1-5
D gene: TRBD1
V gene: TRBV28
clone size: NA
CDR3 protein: CASSPTGRLEPQHF
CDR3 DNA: TGTGCCAGCAGTCCGACAGGGCGACTGGAGCCCCAGCATTTT

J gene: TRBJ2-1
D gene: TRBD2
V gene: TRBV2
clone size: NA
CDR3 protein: CASSEWGGLAGIRFF
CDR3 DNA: TGTGCCAGCAGTGAGTGGGGGGGACTAGCGGGAATTCGGTTCTTC

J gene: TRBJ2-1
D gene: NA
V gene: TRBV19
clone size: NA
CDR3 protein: CASSALADEQFF
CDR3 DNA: TGTGCCAGTAGTGCCCTCGCGGATGAGCAGTTCTTC

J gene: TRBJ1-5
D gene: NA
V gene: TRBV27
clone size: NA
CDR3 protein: CASSFREQGAPQHF
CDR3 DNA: TGTGCCAGCAGTTTTAGGGAACAGGGCGCGCCCCAGCATTTT

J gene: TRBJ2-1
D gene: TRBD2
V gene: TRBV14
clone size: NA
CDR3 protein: CASSHGGDSGIWNEQFF
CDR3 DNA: TGTGCCAGCAGCCACGGTGGTGATAGCGGGATCTGGAATGAGCAGTTCTTC

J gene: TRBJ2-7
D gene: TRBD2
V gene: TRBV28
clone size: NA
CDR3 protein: CASSFLAGVSYEQYF
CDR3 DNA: TGTGCCAGCAGTTTTCTAGCGGGTGTCTCCTACGAGCAGTACTTC

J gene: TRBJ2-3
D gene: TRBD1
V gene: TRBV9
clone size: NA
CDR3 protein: CASSWTGSPTDTQYF
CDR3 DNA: TGTGCCAGCAGTTGGACAGGAAGCCCTACAGATACGCAGTATTTT

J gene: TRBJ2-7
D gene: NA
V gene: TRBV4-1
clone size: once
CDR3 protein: CASSLGQSYEQYF
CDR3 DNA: TGCGCCAGCAGCCTCGGACAGTCCTACGAGCAGTACTTC

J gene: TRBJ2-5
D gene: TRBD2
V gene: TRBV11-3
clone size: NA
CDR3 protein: CASSLGGGAPQETQYF
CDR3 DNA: TGTGCCAGCAGCTTAGGCGGGGGGGCACCGCAAGAGACCCAGTACTTC

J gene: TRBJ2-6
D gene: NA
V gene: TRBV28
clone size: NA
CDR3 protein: CASSFLVLRSGANVLTF
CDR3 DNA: TGTGCCAGCAGTTTCCTCGTTCTCCGCTCTGGGGCCAACGTCCTGACTTTC

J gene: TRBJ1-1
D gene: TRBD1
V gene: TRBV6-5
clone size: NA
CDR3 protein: CASRTGDSTEAFF
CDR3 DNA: TGTGCCAGCAGGACAGGGGATTCCACTGAAGCTTTCTTT

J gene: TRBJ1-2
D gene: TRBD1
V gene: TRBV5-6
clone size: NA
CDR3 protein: CASSGGTANYGYTF
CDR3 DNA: TGTGCCAGCAGCGGCGGGACAGCTAACTATGGCTACACCTTC

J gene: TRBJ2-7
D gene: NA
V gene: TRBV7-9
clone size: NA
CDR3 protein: CASSLDGNEQYF
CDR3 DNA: TGTGCCAGCAGCTTAGACGGAAACGAGCAGTACTTC

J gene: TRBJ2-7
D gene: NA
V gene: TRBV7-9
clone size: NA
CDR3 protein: CASSLGGRAYEQYF
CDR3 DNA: TGTGCCAGCAGCCTCGGGGGGCGGGCCTACGAGCAGTACTTC

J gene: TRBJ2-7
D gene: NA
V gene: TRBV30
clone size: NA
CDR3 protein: CAWSVRSGELYEQYF
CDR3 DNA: TGTGCCTGGAGTGTACGGTCGGGAGAGTTATACGAGCAGTACTTC

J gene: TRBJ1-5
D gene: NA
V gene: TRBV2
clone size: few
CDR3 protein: CASSFNQPQHF
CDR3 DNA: TGTGCCAGCAGTTTCAATCAGCCCCAGCATTTT

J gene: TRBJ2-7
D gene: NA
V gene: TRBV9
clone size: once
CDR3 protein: CASSVWQGHEQYF
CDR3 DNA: TGTGCCAGCAGCGTATGGCAGGGGCACGAGCAGTACTTC

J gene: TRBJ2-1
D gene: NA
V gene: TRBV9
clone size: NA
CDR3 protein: CASSVAPNEQFF
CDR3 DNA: TGTGCCAGCAGCGTAGCCCCCAATGAGCAGTTCTTC

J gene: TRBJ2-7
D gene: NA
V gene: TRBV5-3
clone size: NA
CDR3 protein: CARSPDTEVHEQYF
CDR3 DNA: TGTGCCAGAAGCCCTGACACGGAGGTCCACGAGCAGTACTTC

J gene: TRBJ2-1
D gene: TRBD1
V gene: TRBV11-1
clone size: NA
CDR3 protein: CASSGTGSNEQFF
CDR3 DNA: TGTGCCAGCAGCGGGACAGGCTCCAATGAGCAGTTCTTC

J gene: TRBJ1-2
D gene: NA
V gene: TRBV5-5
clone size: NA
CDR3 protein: CASSPDRSYGYTF
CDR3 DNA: TGTGCCAGCAGCCCTGACAGGAGCTATGGCTACACCTTC

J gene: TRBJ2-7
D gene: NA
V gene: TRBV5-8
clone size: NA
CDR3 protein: CASSLDWLSYEQYF
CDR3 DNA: TGTGCCAGCAGCTTGGACTGGCTCTCCTACGAGCAGTACTTC

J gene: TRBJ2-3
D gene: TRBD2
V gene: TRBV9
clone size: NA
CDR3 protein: CASSTEGLAGVTDTQYF
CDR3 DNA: TGTGCCAGCAGCACGGAAGGACTAGCGGGCGTCACAGATACGCAGTATTTT

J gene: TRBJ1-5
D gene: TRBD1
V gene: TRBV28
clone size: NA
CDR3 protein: CASSLGTGANQPQHF
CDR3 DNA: TGTGCCAGCAGTCTAGGGACAGGGGCAAATCAGCCCCAGCATTTT

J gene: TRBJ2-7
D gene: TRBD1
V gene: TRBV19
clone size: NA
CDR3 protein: CASSIGQGAYEQYF
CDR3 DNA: TGTGCCAGTAGTATTGGACAGGGGGCCTACGAGCAGTACTTC

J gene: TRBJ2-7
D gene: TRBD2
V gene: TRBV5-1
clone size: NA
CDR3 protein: CASSLDRLAGAYEQYF
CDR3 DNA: TGCGCCAGCAGCTTGGATCGATTAGCGGGAGCCTACGAGCAGTACTTC

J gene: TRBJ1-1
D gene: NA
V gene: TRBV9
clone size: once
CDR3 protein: CASSAGPSSEAFF
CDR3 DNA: TGTGCCAGCAGCGCAGGACCTTCCTCTGAAGCTTTCTTT

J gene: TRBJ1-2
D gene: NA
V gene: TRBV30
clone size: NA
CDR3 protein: CAWSEAGRTAVINYGYTF
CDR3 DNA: TGTGCCTGGAGTGAGGCAGGGCGAACCGCGGTTATTAACTATGGCTACACCTTC

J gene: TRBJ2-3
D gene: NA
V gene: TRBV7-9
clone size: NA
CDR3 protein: CASSPPDIIRTDTQYF
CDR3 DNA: TGTGCCAGCAGCCCTCCCGACATAATCAGAACAGATACGCAGTATTTT

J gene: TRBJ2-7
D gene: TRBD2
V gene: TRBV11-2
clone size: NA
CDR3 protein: CASSPRSGRKTYEQYF
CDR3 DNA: TGTGCCAGCAGCCCCCGTAGCGGGAGGAAAACCTACGAGCAGTACTTC

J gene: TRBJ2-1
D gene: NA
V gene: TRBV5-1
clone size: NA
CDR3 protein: CASTLGYNEQFF
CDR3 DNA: TGCGCCAGCACACTGGGATACAATGAGCAGTTCTTC

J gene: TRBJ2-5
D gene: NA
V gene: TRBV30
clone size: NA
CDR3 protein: CAWRRLEETQYF
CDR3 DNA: TGTGCCTGGAGAAGACTAGAAGAGACCCAGTACTTC

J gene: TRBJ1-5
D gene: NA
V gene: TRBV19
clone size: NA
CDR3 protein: CASSIAQSYSNQPQHF
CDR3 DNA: TGTGCCAGTAGTATAGCACAGTCATATAGCAATCAGCCCCAGCATTTT

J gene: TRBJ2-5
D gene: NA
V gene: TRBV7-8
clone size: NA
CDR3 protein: CASSLRADWTDQETQYF
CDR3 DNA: TGTGCCAGCAGCTTACGCGCTGACTGGACAGACCAAGAGACCCAGTACTTC

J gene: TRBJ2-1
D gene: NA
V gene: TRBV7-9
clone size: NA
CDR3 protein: CASSLPPLDSSSYNEQFF
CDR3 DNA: TGTGCCAGCAGCTTACCCCCCCTGGACTCAAGCTCCTACAATGAGCAGTTCTTC